This T cell receptor (beta chain) was retrieved from a study of CD8 T cells in ankylosing spondylitis (dated by TCRdb to about 2017). Context from the whole study: The study profiled T cell receptor beta repertoires in healthy donors and ankylosing spondylitis patients to find disease-linked TCR variants. The whole study cohort included 108 healthy donors and about two dozen ankylosing spondylitis patients. Peripheral blood was sampled, and synovial fluid was additionally collected from ankylosing spondylitis patients. On the study overall, not on this receptor specifically: Blood from ankylosing spondylitis patients appeared to be characterized by a TCR beta motif composed of roughly 8 highly homologous amino acid variants. The disease-linked clones were reported to be significantly enriched in matched synovial fluid samples from ankylosing spondylitis patients. A CD8+ phenotype was shown by the disease-linked clones, which were found at relatively low frequencies in peripheral blood. Some TCR beta motif variants had previously been reported in synovial fluid and blood of reactive arthritis patients, which suggested common disease-initiation mechanisms.

TCRdb records Illumina HiSeq 2500 as the sequencer. Quantitative 5'-RACE with molecular barcodes was the method used to prepare the TCR beta libraries. The original pipeline was this. To identify disease-linked TCR variants, a new computational method was used, one built on a probabilistic model of VDJ rearrangement. The public sequencing data were trimmed at Q25 with fastp and processed into clonotypes with MiXCR by TCRdb, which kept only in-frame beta chains. One record per CDR3 amino acid sequence lists the most common genes and DNA. The V and J calls were determined by TCRdb, not by the authors. This sample holds 250,000 to 350,000 distinct CDR3 sequences; about a fifth were observed only once. The ten largest account for 3.5% of the sample. This clonotype has a count of ten or more. No cognate antigen has been identified for it. No base quality values were provided; no much bigger clone lies one nucleotide off.

There are 16 amino acids in the CDR3, from cysteine to phenylalanine inclusive. CDR3 DNA is the only sequence kept; it has 48 bases, read in frame from the first base. The V end gives up 3 bases and the J end 10 bases, leaving 11 bases in the junction not matched to a gene. CDR1 and CDR2 are drawn from the germline V gene (reference sequence): DFQATT, SNEGSKA. This clonotype originated in a female donor with ankylosing spondylitis or in good health (not recorded which). Sequences were obtained from blood, either unsorted or a sorted T cell fraction (not recorded which). The chain links TRBV20-1 with TRBJ2-1; TRBD2 fits 14 bases in the junction. The DNA is TGCAGTGCTAGTCTGAGCGGGACTAGCGGGAGAAGGGAGCAGTTCTTC. It specifies CSASLSGTSGRREQFF.